These 28 T cell receptor beta chains were all obtained from the same sample, sequenced in a study of shared clonotypes between healthy human individuals. Clones were sequenced by immunoSEQ multiplex PCR, and TCRdb holds only the in-frame ones, with some missing. The sample records over 850,000 clones, 75% to 80% being singletons. Source material: memory CD4+ T cells from PBMCs. Subset noted: CD45RA-negative fraction. The receptors were sampled from a man between 18 and 35 years old in good health. Some clones in this sample may be carry-over from other donors' samples.

The CDR3 sequence: CATLGGSGEGTDTQYF. The CDR3 region has the DNA TGTGCCACCCTGGGGGGGTCAGGGGAAGGCACAGATACGCAGTATTTT. The chain recombines TRBV28 with TRBJ2-3; TRBD2 might be the D (7 bases). The CDR3 is 16 residues long. The ends were cut back, 10 bases at V and 1 base at J, with 21 bases in the middle. The germline V gene has CDR1 MDHEN and CDR2 SYDVKM.

This chain joins TRBV4-3 and TRBJ2-5; the D gene is possibly TRBD2 (7 bases). The CDR3 consists of 15 residues. Germline V lookup: CDR1 LGHNA, CDR2 YSLEER. With 1 base removed from V and 3 bases from J, the gap between germline ends came to 12 bases. The CDR3 sequence: CASSQVGGGEETQYF. CDR3 nucleotides: TGCGCCAGCAGCCAAGTAGGGGGGGGAGAAGAGACCCAGTACTTC.

The chain carries TRBV15 and TRBJ2-7; no clear D gene. Trimming removed 0 bases at V and 2 bases at J, with 11 bases between. The CDR3 sequence is 15 residues long. CDR1 LNHNV and CDR2 YYDKDF come from the germline V gene (reference sequence). The CDR3 sequence is CATSRDRLTTYEQYF. In DNA, the CDR3 is TGTGCCACCAGCAGAGATCGGTTGACAACCTACGAGCAGTACTTC.

Of note for this clone: Other DNA sequences in the sample encode the same CDR3. The CDR3 DNA is TGTGCCAGCAGCCAAGGTAGCGGGAGTTACGAGCAGTACTTC. It encodes CASSQGSGSYEQYF. The rearrangement uses TRBV4-2 and TRBJ2-7; 9 bases are shared with TRBD2. V shed 1 base and J 4 bases; nucleotides not matched to a gene: 2. The CDR3 contains 14 residues. Looked up from germline, CDR1 is LGHNA and CDR2 is YNFKEQ.

V is TRBV9 and J is TRBJ2-5; TRBD2 matches 10 bases. With 4 bases clipped from V and 5 bases from J, the junction kept 11 bases outside the gene matches. This CDR3 comprises 16 residues. Germline V CDR1 and CDR2: SGDLS, YYNGEE. In nucleotides, the CDR3 is TGTGCCAGCAGCCCAACCGGACTAGCGGAGAGCGAGACCCAGTACTTC. Translation gives CASSPTGLAESETQYF. The full variable domain, in which reference TRBV9 and TRBJ2-5 provide the parts outside the CDR3, is DSGVTQTPKHLITATGQRVTLRCSPRSGDLSVYWYQQSLDQGLQFLIQYYNGEERAKGNILERFSAQQFPDLHSELNLSSLELGDSALYFCASSPTGLAESETQYFGPGTRLLVL.

As concerns this clone: At the DNA level, this CDR3 is encoded by other sequences in the same sample as well. This sequence joins TRBV6-5 and TRBJ2-7, with 11 bases aligning to TRBD1. There are 15 residues in the CDR3. J was trimmed by 2 bases and V by 2 bases; bases with no gene match: 2. Germline V lookup: CDR1 MNHEY, CDR2 SVGAGI. The CDR3 sequence is CASSYRDRGTYEQYF. The CDR3 coding sequence is TGTGCCAGCAGTTACAGGGACAGGGGGACCTACGAGCAGTACTTC.

This chain joins TRBV5-4 and TRBJ1-5, with 8 nucleotides matching TRBD1. V shed 1 base, J shed 4 bases, and the junction held 4 bases outside the gene matches. The germline gives CDR1 SGHNT, CDR2 YYREEE (reference sequence). The CDR3 is 15 amino acids. In DNA form, the CDR3 reads TGTGCCAGCAGCTTGTACAGGGGGATTAATCAGCCCCAGCATTTT. Residues: CASSLYRGINQPQHF.

This sequence joins TRBV28 and TRBJ2-1, with D possibly matching TRBD2 (6 bases). Trimming took off 8 bases at V and 8 bases at J, with 25 bases between the two ends. Germline loops: CDR1 MDHEN, CDR2 SYDVKM. The length of the CDR3 is 16 residues. For the CDR3, the DNA is TGTGCCAGCGGATCACCGGGACTGAACTTTCAGGATGAGCAGTTCTTC. Protein: CASGSPGLNFQDEQFF. The full variable domain, with the rest looked up from reference TRBV28 and TRBJ2-1, is DVKVTQSSRYLVKRTGEKVFLECVQDMDHENMFWYRQDPGLGLRLIYFSYDVKMKEKGDIPEGYSVSREKKERFSLILESASTNQTSMYLCASGSPGLNFQDEQFFGPGTRLTVL.

This chain joins TRBV15 and TRBJ2-1, with TRBD2 matching over 7 bases. From germline, CDR1 is LNHNV and CDR2 YYDKDF (reference sequence). The CDR3 is 12 residues long. The trim removed 6 bases at V and 11 bases at J, leaving 7 bases unmatched. CDR3 nucleotide sequence: TGTGCCACCAGGGGAGGGACTTATAAGCAGTTCTTC. Translating gives CATRGGTYKQFF. Full variable domain (rest looked up from reference TRBV15 and TRBJ2-1): DAMVIQNPRYQVTQFGKPVTLSCSQTLNHNVMYWYQQKSSQAPKLLFHYYDKDFNNEADTPDNFQSRRPNTSFCFLDIRSPGLGDTAMYLCATRGGTYKQFFGPGTRLTVL.

The genes are TRBV27 and TRBJ2-1; 9 nucleotides line up with TRBD2. Germline CDR1 reads MNHEY; CDR2 reads SMNVEV (reference sequence). The J segment lost 6 bases and the V segment lost 0 bases, leaving 9 bases of the junction unmatched. CDR3 size: 17 residues. CDR3 amino acids: CASSLSMAGLAFNEQFF. The DNA of the CDR3 is TGTGCCAGCAGTTTATCGATGGCGGGACTAGCTTTCAATGAGCAGTTCTTC.

A note on this clone: This specimen includes other DNA sequences encoding the same CDR3. J is TRBJ2-5 and V is TRBV28; D is undetermined. CDR1 MDHEN and CDR2 SYDVKM come from the germline V gene. This CDR3 has 11 amino acids. Trimming stripped 6 bases from V and 4 bases from J, with 6 bases between. The CDR3 spells CASSLSETQYF. DNA for the CDR3: TGTGCCAGCAGCCTATCAGAGACCCAGTACTTC.

This CDR3 is CASSLSEGANEKLFF. The CDR3 nucleotides read TGCGCCAGCAGCTTGTCCGAGGGTGCTAATGAAAAACTGTTTTTT. The chain combines TRBV5-1 with TRBJ1-4; D is unclear. V was pared by 1 base and J by 3 bases, with 10 bases between. Germline lookup yields CDR1 SGHRS and CDR2 YFSETQ. CDR3 length: 15 amino acids.

The rearrangement links TRBV27 to TRBJ2-7; D might be TRBD2 (8 bases). Trimming left V 5 bases short and J 0 bases short, with 17 bases between. Germline V CDR1 and CDR2: MNHEY, SMNVEV (reference sequence). This CDR3 spans 16 amino acids. CDR3 loop: CASSLGGGRISYEQYF. CDR3 sequence (DNA): TGTGCCAGCAGTCTAGGGGGCGGGAGGATCTCCTACGAGCAGTACTTC.

The chain uses TRBV28 and TRBJ1-1; 9 bases fit TRBD1. This CDR3 has 14 amino acids. Germline V gene data show CDR1 as MDHEN and CDR2 as SYDVKM. J was trimmed by 5 bases and V by 6 bases; bases with no gene match: 7. This chain's CDR3 is CASSINRGPTEAFF. DNA of the CDR3: TGTGCCAGCAGCATCAACAGGGGGCCAACTGAAGCTTTCTTT.

The genes are TRBV27 and TRBJ1-2, with D maybe TRBD1 (6 bases). The CDR3 sequence is 13 residues long. Germline V gene data show CDR1 as MNHEY and CDR2 as SMNVEV (reference sequence). Trimming stripped 5 bases from V and 6 bases from J, with 13 bases between. In nucleotides, the CDR3 is TGTGCCAGCAGTCCGACCTACAGGGATGGCTACACCTTC. Amino acids: CASSPTYRDGYTF.

The rearrangement joins TRBV5-1 to TRBJ2-1, with 8 bases fitting TRBD2. CDR1 and CDR2 from the germline V gene are SGHRS and YFSETQ. The V and J ends lost 1 base and 4 bases, in that order; junction bases with no gene match: 4. CDR3 length: 15 residues. The CDR3 DNA follows: TGCGCCAGCAGCTTGAATGGCGGGGGGTACAATGAGCAGTTCTTC. It specifies CASSLNGGGYNEQFF.

The chain joins TRBV27 to TRBJ1-2, with 7 bases matching TRBD1. The V segment lost 5 bases and the J segment 2 bases; nucleotides outside the gene matches: 5. The CDR3 runs to 14 residues. The germline V gene encodes CDR1 MNHEY and CDR2 SMNVEV (reference sequence). Here the CDR3 DNA reads TGTGCCAGCAGTACAAAGACAGGGAACTATGGCTACACCTTC. Translated, it gives CASSTKTGNYGYTF.

The V gene is TRBV28, the J gene TRBJ1-2; D is unresolved. Trimming removed 2 bases at V and 8 bases at J, with 15 bases between. Germline V gene sequence: CDR1 MDHEN, CDR2 SYDVKM. This CDR3 has 14 residues. This CDR3 is CASSLNSELGGYTF. DNA for the CDR3: TGTGCCAGCAGTTTAAACTCCGAGCTGGGGGGCTACACCTTC.

The V gene is TRBV7-2, the J gene TRBJ2-1; TRBD1 agrees at 7 bases. Germline V gene sequence: CDR1 SGHTA, CDR2 FQGNSA. The V segment lost 4 bases and the J segment 3 bases; nucleotides outside the gene matches: 9. The CDR3 length is 16 residues. CDR3 in amino acids: CASSSYRGKVYNEQFF. The CDR3 DNA reads TGTGCCAGCAGCTCATACAGGGGAAAAGTCTACAATGAGCAGTTCTTC.

The chain is built from TRBV5-4 and TRBJ2-2, with a tentative D call TRBD2 (6 bases). The CDR3 is made up of 16 amino acids. Per the germline V gene, CDR1 is SGHNT and CDR2 is YYREEE (reference sequence). The germline V and J ends were trimmed by 2 bases and 1 base, with 12 bases remaining between them. The CDR3 sequence is CASSLPGLGNTGELFF. The CDR3 bases are TGTGCCAGCAGCTTACCGGGACTGGGGAACACCGGGGAGCTGTTTTTT. Full variable domain (missing parts from reference TRBV5-4 and TRBJ2-2): ETGVTQSPTHLIKTRGQQVTLRCSSQSGHNTVSWYQQALGQGPQFIFQYYREEENGRGNFPPRFSGLQFPNYSSELNVNALELDDSALYLCASSLPGLGNTGELFFGEGSRLTVL.

This chain joins TRBV27 and TRBJ2-1; TRBD2 agrees at 9 bases. This CDR3 has 16 residues. V lost 5 bases, J lost 7 bases, and 12 bases stayed unmatched. In germline, CDR1 is MNHEY, CDR2 SMNVEV (reference sequence). CDR3 DNA: TGTGCCAGCAGTACCGTAGCGGGAGCAGGTCTTAATGAGCAGTTCTTC. Its protein is CASSTVAGAGLNEQFF.

The genes are TRBV7-9 and TRBJ1-1; D is possibly TRBD1 (6 bases). The CDR3 is 15 amino acids. Trimming took 1 base from V and 3 from J, leaving 12 bases between them. Germline V gene lookup returns CDR1 SEHNR and CDR2 FQNEAQ (reference sequence). The CDR3 DNA is TGTGCCAGCAGCTTAGGAGGGGGGACGGACACTGAAGCTTTCTTT. This codes for CASSLGGGTDTEAFF.

The chain is built from TRBV4-1 and TRBJ1-4; tentatively, D is TRBD1 (6 bases). CDR3 length: 15 amino acids. Germline V CDR1 and CDR2: MGHRA, YSYEKL. V lost 1 base and J 8 bases, leaving 14 bases between the germline ends. CDR3 residues: CASSQVGGRLEKLFF. CDR3 DNA: TGCGCCAGCAGCCAAGTAGGGGGGCGTCTAGAAAAACTGTTTTTT.

The V gene is TRBV6-5, the J gene TRBJ1-4; TRBD1 matches 8 bases. The trim removed 4 bases at V and 8 bases at J, leaving 9 bases unmatched. This CDR3 is 15 amino acids long. Germline V gene lookup returns CDR1 MNHEY and CDR2 SVGAGI. CDR3 sequence reads: CASSFRTGRGEKLFF. In DNA, the CDR3 is TGTGCCAGCAGTTTTCGGACAGGGCGGGGAGAAAAACTGTTTTTT.

CDR3 region: CASSSELAYTDTQYF. In DNA, the CDR3 is TGTGCCAGCAGCTCGGAACTAGCGTACACAGATACGCAGTATTTT. The chain uses TRBV7-9 and TRBJ2-3; 7 nucleotides line up with TRBD2. Losses at the gene ends were 4 bases for V and 2 bases for J; bases not matched to a gene: 6. The CDR3 has 15 amino acids. The germline V gene encodes CDR1 SEHNR and CDR2 FQNEAQ (reference sequence).

This chain connects TRBV27 to TRBJ2-2; no clear D gene. The V gene's germline CDR1 is MNHEY and CDR2 SMNVEV (reference sequence). CDR3 length equals 13 residues. The ends were cut back, 6 bases at V and 3 bases at J, with 8 bases in the middle. For the CDR3, the DNA is TGTGCCAGCAGGGGGAAGTACACCGGGGAGCTGTTTTTT. This gives the protein CASRGKYTGELFF.

In its sample, this clone was seen many times. This chain links TRBV18 with TRBJ1-2; D might be TRBD1 (5 bases). Germline V CDR1 and CDR2: KGHSH, LQKENI. V was shortened by 6 bases and J by 6 bases, with 17 bases between the two germline ends. The length of the CDR3 is 14 residues. The CDR3 reads CASSPLGARHGYTF. The CDR3 DNA follows: TGTGCCAGCTCCCCGTTAGGGGCGCGGCATGGCTACACCTTC.

This clone came up many times. This chain joins TRBV15 and TRBJ2-5; a possible D gene is TRBD1 (5 bases). V lost 6 bases and J lost 1, with 12 bases in between. Looked up from germline, CDR1 is LNHNV and CDR2 is YYDKDF (reference sequence). This CDR3 is 14 amino acids long. In DNA form, the CDR3 reads TGTGCCACCAGACAGACAGTAGCCCAAGAGACCCAGTACTTC. Residues: CATRQTVAQETQYF.